Each of the 26 T cell receptor beta chains below was sequenced from the same sample in a study of blood T cell repertoires in COVID-19. This table comes from immunoSEQ multiplex PCR, and its TCRdb copy is limited to in-frame clones, with some not included. The sample has approximately 250,000 clones, about 85% seen once. The sequenced sample was peripheral blood. The receptors stem from a man aged 40-49 years with acute or convalescent COVID-19.

CDR3 coding DNA: TGCAGCGTCCGAGGCAAGGTCACAGATACGCAGTATTTT. It specifies CSVRGKVTDTQYF. The V gene is TRBV29-1, the J gene TRBJ2-3; D is undetermined. The ends were cut back, 6 bases at V and 2 bases at J, with 12 bases in the middle. Per germline, CDR1 SQVTM and CDR2 ANQGSEA. The CDR3 has 13 residues.

This sequence joins TRBV3-1 (or the pseudogene TRBV3-2) and TRBJ2-5, with 9 bases lining up with TRBD2. The CDR3 runs 16 residues. From germline, CDR1 is LGHDT and CDR2 YNNKEL (reference sequence). V was pared by 3 bases and J by 6 bases, with 11 bases of the junction left unmatched. The CDR3 sequence is CASSQGLAGGDKTQYF. The CDR3 DNA reads as TGTGCCAGCAGCCAGGGGCTTGCGGGGGGGGATAAGACCCAGTACTTC.

The chain has TRBV5-4 and TRBJ2-7, with 7 bases aligning to TRBD1. V dropped 3 bases and J dropped 0; count of bases not matched to a gene: 3. The CDR3 contains 14 residues. CDR1 is SGHNT, CDR2 YYREEE, per germline (reference sequence). The CDR3 loop reads CASSSDRSSYEQYF. In DNA form, the CDR3 reads TGTGCCAGCAGCTCGGACAGGAGCTCCTACGAGCAGTACTTC.

Of note for this clone: Other nucleotide sequences from this sample produce the same CDR3. The rearrangement links TRBV27 to TRBJ1-1, with TRBD1 as a possible D gene (5 bases). Germline V lookup: CDR1 MNHEY, CDR2 SMNVEV (reference sequence). Trimming cost V 5 bases and J 4 bases, with 14 bases left between them. This CDR3 region has 14 residues. The CDR3: CASSRRGLGTEAFF. The CDR3 DNA follows: TGTGCCAGCAGTCGGCGGGGCTTGGGCACTGAAGCTTTCTTT.

The V and J genes are TRBV2 and TRBJ2-5, with TRBD1 as a possible D gene (5 bases). V dropped 6 bases and J dropped 3 bases, with 8 bases sitting between them. This CDR3 contains 12 residues. The germline gives CDR1 SNHLY, CDR2 FYNNEI. CDR3 loop: CASRTEEETQYF. CDR3 DNA: TGTGCCAGCAGGACAGAAGAAGAGACCCAGTACTTC.

The rearrangement links TRBV7-9 to TRBJ2-5; D perhaps matches TRBD2 (5 bases). The CDR3 contains 13 residues. Germline lookup yields CDR1 SEHNR and CDR2 FQNEAQ (reference sequence). Trimming pared 2 bases from V and 5 bases from J, leaving 9 bases between. As DNA, the CDR3 is TGTGCCAGCAGCTTATCACCGGGGGAGACCCAGTACTTC. Amino acids: CASSLSPGETQYF. Full variable domain (remainder filled in from reference TRBV7-9 and TRBJ2-5): DTGVSQNPRHKITKRGQNVTFRCDPISEHNRLYWYRQTLGQGPEFLTYFQNEAQLEKSRLLSDRFSAERPKGSFSTLEIQRTEQGDSAMYLCASSLSPGETQYFGPGTRLLVL.

V usage is TRBV24-1 and J usage is TRBJ1-1; tentatively, D is TRBD1 (5 bases). CDR3 length: 13 residues. The germline gives CDR1 KGHDR, CDR2 SFDVKD. The germline V and J ends were trimmed by 4 bases and 8 bases, with 13 bases remaining between them. The CDR3 nucleotides are TGTGCCACCAGTGACGGGCGTAAGGGGGAAGCTTTCTTT. Its translation is CATSDGRKGEAFF.

This chain uses TRBV6-6 with TRBJ2-7; TRBD2 matches at 8 bases. The CDR3 has 16 amino acids. Germline V CDR1 and CDR2: MNHNY, SVGAGI (reference sequence). With V trimmed by 4 bases and J by 3 bases, 11 bases remained unmatched. The CDR3 DNA is TGTGCCAGCAGTTTTAAAGCGGGGGTTCCTATCTACGAGCAGTACTTC. Protein: CASSFKAGVPIYEQYF.

The rearrangement uses TRBV3-1 (or the pseudogene TRBV3-2) and TRBJ1-1, with D perhaps matching TRBD1 (5 bases). CDR1 is LGHDT and CDR2 is YNNKEL in the germline V gene (reference sequence). V was clipped by 3 bases and J by 1 base, with 30 bases between them. CDR3 length equals 21 residues. CDR3 loop: CASSQTQGRGSPGRKNTEAFF. The CDR3 coding sequence is TGTGCCAGCAGCCAGACCCAAGGACGGGGGTCCCCCGGAAGGAAGAACACTGAAGCTTTCTTT.

The chain recombines TRBV2 with TRBJ2-3; TRBD2 matches at 14 bases. Unmatched junction bases numbered 6, after V lost 6 bases and J lost 4 bases. The length of the CDR3 is 16 residues. Germline-derived CDR1 and CDR2 are SNHLY and FYNNEI. The CDR3 nucleotides read TGTGCCAGCAGGAGAGGGACTAGCGGGAGACCAGATACGCAGTATTTT. Translating it yields CASRRGTSGRPDTQYF.

The chain combines TRBV28 with TRBJ1-4; TRBD1 matches at 12 bases. The CDR3 consists of 16 residues. The ends lost 5 bases at V and 7 bases at J; junction bases unmatched: 8. Germline V gives CDR1 MDHEN, CDR2 SYDVKM. The CDR3 loop is CASSIPGQGAGEKLFF. The CDR3 DNA is TGTGCCAGCAGTATACCGGGACAGGGGGCCGGTGAAAAACTGTTTTTT.

This chain uses TRBV27 with TRBJ1-3; 7 nucleotides agree with TRBD1. With 2 bases clipped from V and 3 bases from J, the junction kept 4 bases outside the gene matches. The CDR3 consists of 15 residues. CDR1 and CDR2 (germline): MNHEY, SMNVEV (reference sequence). The CDR3 here is CASSLEGASGNTIYF. CDR3 nucleotide sequence: TGTGCCAGCAGTTTAGAGGGGGCCAGTGGAAACACCATATATTTT.

The chain couples TRBV19 to TRBJ1-1, with D possibly being TRBD1 (5 bases). The CDR3 consists of 13 residues. Germline CDR1 is LNHDA and CDR2 is SQIVND (reference sequence). V lost 7 bases to trimming and J lost 4 bases, with 13 bases between them. CDR3 in DNA: TGTGCCAGTACTGTGAGCGGGGGCACTGAAGCTTTCTTT. Its translation: CASTVSGGTEAFF.

The chain carries TRBV5-1 and TRBJ1-2; D perhaps matches TRBD1 (6 bases). The CDR3 has 17 amino acids. Germline V gene lookup returns CDR1 SGHRS and CDR2 YFSETQ. With 0 bases removed from V and 4 bases from J, the gap between germline ends came to 19 bases. The CDR3 reads CASSLAGAGAGPYGYTF. CDR3 sequence (DNA): TGCGCCAGCAGCTTGGCCGGAGCAGGGGCCGGCCCCTATGGCTACACCTTC.

V and J are TRBV6-5 and TRBJ1-1; unclear D gene. Between the trimmed V and J ends, which lost 5 bases and 1 base, there was a span of 5 bases. The V gene's germline CDR1 is MNHEY and CDR2 SVGAGI. This CDR3 spans 12 amino acids. The CDR3 protein is CASSRRNTEAFF. The CDR3 bases are TGTGCCAGCAGTCGGAGGAACACTGAAGCTTTCTTT.

The genes are TRBV28 and TRBJ2-7; D gene uncertain. The CDR3 sequence is 14 residues long. V lost 5 bases to trimming and J lost 0 bases, with 11 bases between them. Germline values: CDR1 MDHEN, CDR2 SYDVKM. The CDR3 nucleotides are TGTGCCAGCAGTCGTGACTGGAGCTCCTACGAGCAGTACTTC. It yields the protein CASSRDWSSYEQYF.

This clone was recorded a few times. This chain links TRBV28 with TRBJ1-3, with D possibly being TRBD1 (5 bases). This CDR3 comprises 14 residues. From germline, CDR1 is MDHEN and CDR2 SYDVKM. The V and J ends lost 6 bases and 0 bases respectively, with 9 bases between them. DNA of the CDR3: TGTGCCAGCAGAGGGGATTACTCTGGAAACACCATATATTTT. Its protein product is CASRGDYSGNTIYF.

This rearrangement joins TRBV20-1 to TRBJ1-2; maybe TRBD1 (6 bases). Germline V gene data show CDR1 as DFQATT and CDR2 as SNEGSKA (reference sequence). CDR3 length: 17 amino acids. V lost 3 bases to trimming and J lost 5 bases, with 25 bases between them. CDR3 in DNA: TGCAGTGCTAGTGTTCAGGGGCGAGGGCGAGGAGGTTATGGCTACACCTTC. Its protein is CSASVQGRGRGGYGYTF.

V and J are TRBV5-8 and TRBJ2-3; D gene uncertain. In germline, CDR1 is SGHTS, CDR2 YDEGEE. The CDR3 loop spans 13 amino acids. The V end lost 10 bases, the J end lost 1 base, and 13 bases lay between the germline ends. CDR3 amino acids: CAVPNYGTDTQYF. As DNA, the CDR3 is TGTGCCGTCCCGAACTACGGCACAGATACGCAGTATTTT.

The J gene is TRBJ1-1, the V gene TRBV5-1; 9 nucleotides match TRBD1. Germline trimming cut 4 bases from V and 4 bases from J; bases unmatched to any gene: 8. Germline assignment: CDR1 SGHRS and CDR2 YFSETQ. This CDR3 is built from 15 residues. CDR3 DNA: TGCGCCAGCAGCCTGCGGACAGGGGAAAGCACTGAAGCTTTCTTT. It is translated as CASSLRTGESTEAFF.

The chain is built from TRBV13 and TRBJ2-5; D not certain. CDR1 and CDR2 (germline): PRHDT, FYEKMQ (reference sequence). CDR3 length: 13 amino acids. The germline V and J ends were trimmed by 1 base and 4 bases, with 7 bases remaining between them. The CDR3, as DNA: TGTGCCAGCAGCTTAGAAGCGCGAGAGACCCAGTACTTC. Translation gives CASSLEARETQYF.

The rearrangement links TRBV24-1 to TRBJ2-3, with D hard to call. CDR3 length: 14 amino acids. V gave up 1 base and J gave up 4 bases, with 8 bases separating them. In germline, CDR1 is KGHDR, CDR2 SFDVKD. The CDR3 region is CATSDFRSPDTQYF. The CDR3 DNA reads as TGTGCCACCAGTGATTTCCGGAGCCCAGATACGCAGTATTTT.

The chain uses TRBV5-8 and TRBJ1-4; 7 nucleotides align to TRBD1. Germline-derived CDR1 and CDR2 are SGHTS and YDEGEE. V dropped 1 base and J dropped 17; count of bases not matched to a gene: 11. The CDR3 sequence is 13 residues long. CDR3 bases: TGTGCCAGCAGCTTGACCTGGACAGGTCGAGTTTTTTTT. Encoded protein: CASSLTWTGRVFF.

The CDR3 coding sequence is TGTGCCAGCTCATCCGGGCCGGGGGCTGAAGCTTTCTTT. Translation: CASSSGPGAEAFF. V is TRBV18 and J is TRBJ1-1; the D gene is possibly TRBD1 (5 bases). Trimming took off 5 bases at V and 6 bases at J, with 13 bases between the two ends. From germline, CDR1 is KGHSH and CDR2 LQKENI. This CDR3 is built from 13 residues.

The chain carries TRBV5-1 and TRBJ2-7, with TRBD1 matching over 8 bases. J was trimmed by 5 bases and V by 4 bases; bases with no gene match: 8. Germline V gives CDR1 SGHRS, CDR2 YFSETQ. The CDR3 runs 14 residues. The CDR3 reads CASSTGQGGHEQYF. The DNA of the CDR3 is TGCGCCAGCAGCACCGGACAGGGCGGCCACGAGCAGTACTTC.

The CDR3 nucleotides read TGTGCCTGGAGTGGGGCCCACCCATTCGCAACTAATGAAAAACTGTTTTTT. It codes for CAWSGAHPFATNEKLFF. The V gene is TRBV30, the J gene TRBJ1-4; D is unresolved. The germline gives CDR1 GTSNPN, CDR2 SVGIG (reference sequence). V shed 1 base and J shed 0 bases, with 15 bases lying between them. The CDR3 sequence is 17 residues long.